This TCR beta chain was captured in a study of neurological immune-mediated disorders. TCRdb itself ran the 5' RACE reads through MiXCR, one entry per CDR3 protein. This sample carries roughly 30,000 distinct CDR3 sequences, approximately 5.3% of them seen once, and the ten largest clones take approximately 2%. This clonotype has ten or more counts. The V and J ends lost 0 bases and 0 bases respectively, with 12 bases between them. The V gene's germline CDR1 is SGDLS and CDR2 YYNGEE. The CDR3 length is 17 residues. Sequencing input: CD4+ T cells from blood. The TCR originated in a woman in her fifties or sixties in good health. The chain carries TRBV9 and TRBJ2-2; no definite D call. The DNA for the CDR3 is TGTGCCAGCAGCGTAGCTGAAGAACTTCCGAACACCGGGGAGCTGTTTTTT. It is translated as CASSVAEELPNTGELFF.